The 28 T cell receptor beta chains below were found in one sample sequenced in a study of T cells after yellow fever vaccination. TCRdb fed the 5' RACE reads into MiXCR, producing one record per CDR3 protein. This table has some 70,000 distinct CDR3 sequences, approximately 7% appearing once. The sequences come from CD8+ T cells sorted from PBMCs, collected roughly 46 days after the first yellow fever vaccination. All receptors come from a man aged 18-30 years who received the YFV17D yellow fever vaccine.

About this clonotype itself: A much larger clonotype is one base distant, so this may be a read error. This chain joins TRBV20-1 and TRBJ2-1; 9 positions match TRBD1. CDR1 and CDR2 (germline): DFQATT, SNEGSKA (reference sequence). This CDR3 has 14 amino acids. The CDR3 DNA is TGCAGTACTAGAGGGACAGGGTGGGGGAATGAGCAGTTCTTC. Translating gives CSTRGTGWGNEQFF.

This clonotype showed up many times. J is TRBJ1-2 and V is TRBV7-2, with D possibly matching TRBD1 (5 bases). The CDR3 spans 16 residues. Trimming removed 5 bases at V and 0 bases at J, with 16 bases between. The germline V gene encodes CDR1 SGHTA and CDR2 FQGNSA. The CDR3 DNA reads as TGTGCCAGCAGCCCCCCTTGGGGCTCGACTAACTATGGCTACACCTTC. Its translation is CASSPPWGSTNYGYTF.

The V gene is TRBV4-3, the J gene TRBJ2-7; no clear D gene. This CDR3 has 14 residues. Per germline, CDR1 LGHNA and CDR2 YSLEER. Trimming took 2 bases from V and 0 from J, leaving 8 bases between them. The CDR3 DNA is TGCGCCAGCAGCCAATCTTCCCTCTCCTACGAGCAGTACTTC. Protein product: CASSQSSLSYEQYF.

The chain joins TRBV3-1 to TRBJ1-4, with D possibly being TRBD1 (5 bases). Trimming shortened V by 3 bases and J by 7 bases, and 15 bases separated the two germline ends. Germline V gene lookup returns CDR1 LGHDT and CDR2 YNNKEL (reference sequence). The CDR3 runs to 15 residues. Written as DNA, the CDR3 is TGTGCCAGCAGCCACACGCAGGGTTTAGGTGAAAAACTGTTTTTT. It codes for CASSHTQGLGEKLFF.

This clonotype was detected ten times or more. V gene TRBV5-1 combines with J gene TRBJ2-3; the match to TRBD2 covers 7 bases. Per the germline V gene, CDR1 is SGHRS and CDR2 is YFSETQ. CDR3 size: 14 residues. The ends lost 2 bases at V and 1 base at J; junction bases unmatched: 1. CDR3 bases: TGCGCCAGCAGCTTAACTAGCGGCACAGATACGCAGTATTTT. Amino acids: CASSLTSGTDTQYF.

The chain carries TRBV5-1 and TRBJ1-1, with a tentative D call TRBD1 (6 bases). The V end lost 3 bases, the J end lost 6 bases, and 12 bases lay between the germline ends. The CDR3 has 13 residues. Germline loops: CDR1 SGHRS, CDR2 YFSETQ. CDR3 DNA: TGCGCCAGCAGCTCCAGGGGCCAGGCTGAAGCTTTCTTT. Encoded protein: CASSSRGQAEAFF. The full variable domain, rest sourced from reference TRBV5-1 and TRBJ1-1, is KAGVTQTPRYLIKTRGQQVTLSCSPISGHRSVSWYQQTPGQGLQFLFEYFSETQRNKGNFPGRFSGRQFSNSRSEMNVSTLELGDSALYLCASSSRGQAEAFFGQGTRLTVV.

This clonotype was recorded a few times. V is TRBV29-1 and J is TRBJ1-3, with 8 bases lining up with TRBD1. Per germline, CDR1 SQVTM and CDR2 ANQGSEA. The junction had 5 bases not matched to a gene; V was cut back by 4 bases and J by 0 bases. The CDR3 sequence is 15 residues long. As DNA, the CDR3 is TGCAGCGTTGTCGGGACAGGTAGCTCTGGAAACACCATATATTTT. Translating it yields CSVVGTGSSGNTIYF. Full variable domain (outside the CDR3, taken from reference TRBV29-1 and TRBJ1-3): SAVISQKPSRDICQRGTSLTIQCQVDSQVTMMFWYRQQPGQSLTLIATANQGSEATYESGFVIDKFPISRPNLTFSTLTVSNMSPEDSSIYLCSVVGTGSSGNTIYFGEGSWLTVV.

Ten or more counts support this clonotype. The chain links TRBV3-1 to TRBJ2-1; D might be TRBD1 (5 bases). The V gene lost 3 bases and the J gene lost 7 bases, with 19 bases spanning the gap. The CDR3 is made up of 16 amino acids. The V gene's germline CDR1 is LGHDT and CDR2 YNNKEL (reference sequence). DNA for the CDR3: TGTGCCAGCAGCCACGAACCGACCAGGGTTATGAATGAGCAGTTCTTC. Protein sequence: CASSHEPTRVMNEQFF.

This clonotype was detected only a few times. The gene calls are TRBV4-1 and TRBJ2-7; D perhaps matches TRBD2 (6 bases). This CDR3 region has 15 residues. Germline CDR1 and CDR2: MGHRA and YSYEKL. V was pared by 1 base and J by 4 bases, with 14 bases between. The CDR3 sequence is CASSQVRGREYEQYF. As DNA, the CDR3 is TGCGCCAGCAGCCAAGTGCGGGGCAGGGAGTACGAGCAGTACTTC.

The V and J genes are TRBV10-3 and TRBJ2-2; TRBD1 agrees at 8 bases. This CDR3 comprises 17 residues. The J segment lost 3 bases and the V segment lost 2 bases, leaving 8 bases of the junction unmatched. In germline, CDR1 is ENHRY, CDR2 SYGVKD. In nucleotides, the CDR3 is TGTGCCATCAGTGAGACCGGACAGGGTCGGTACACCGGGGAGCTGTTTTTT. It is translated as CAISETGQGRYTGELFF.

This clonotype was seen more than once but under ten times. This chain links TRBV29-1 with TRBJ2-3, with D perhaps TRBD1 or TRBD2 (7 bases each). The V gene's germline CDR1 is SQVTM and CDR2 ANQGSEA. The CDR3 runs to 15 residues. V gave up 3 bases and J gave up 4 bases, with 17 bases separating them. The CDR3 loop reads CSVDARGRASDTQYF. In DNA form, the CDR3 reads TGCAGCGTTGACGCCAGGGGGAGGGCGTCAGATACGCAGTATTTT.

The genes are TRBV13 and TRBJ2-5, with unresolved D. Trimming cost V 5 bases and J 3 bases, with 10 bases left between them. Germline V gene lookup returns CDR1 PRHDT and CDR2 FYEKMQ (reference sequence). CDR3 size: 13 residues. The CDR3 loop reads CASSQLREETQYF. The CDR3 DNA follows: TGTGCCAGCAGCCAACTTAGGGAAGAGACCCAGTACTTC. The whole variable domain, remainder taken from reference TRBV13 and TRBJ2-5, is AAGVIQSPRHLIKEKRETATLKCYPIPRHDTVYWYQQGPGQDPQFLISFYEKMQSDKGSIPDRFSAQQFSDYHSELNMSSLELGDSALYFCASSQLREETQYFGPGTRLLVL.

This rearrangement joins TRBV24-1 to TRBJ1-1, with TRBD1 matching over 12 bases. Germline CDR1 KGHDR, CDR2 SFDVKD. Losses at the gene ends were 3 bases for V and 4 bases for J; bases not matched to a gene: 8. The CDR3 spans 17 residues. The CDR3 is CATSDLNRDRGPTEAFF. The CDR3 bases are TGTGCCACCAGTGATCTCAACCGGGACAGGGGGCCCACTGAAGCTTTCTTT.

This clonotype was recorded at least ten times. V usage is TRBV6-5 and J usage is TRBJ2-1; 10 bases line up with TRBD2. The V gene's germline CDR1 is MNHEY and CDR2 SVGAGI. Losses at the gene ends were 0 bases for V and 6 bases for J; bases not matched to a gene: 2. This CDR3 comprises 15 residues. The CDR3 bases are TGTGCCAGCAGTTACTCCGGGACTAGCGCCAATGAGCAGTTCTTC. Translated, it gives CASSYSGTSANEQFF.

The chain uses TRBV3-1 and TRBJ2-2; a weak D match, TRBD1 (5 bases). The V gene lost 0 bases and the J gene lost 0 bases, with 23 bases spanning the gap. This CDR3 is 21 amino acids long. Per the germline V gene, CDR1 is LGHDT and CDR2 is YNNKEL (reference sequence). The CDR3 DNA reads as TGTGCCAGCAGCCAAGATCAGAGCGTTTTGACAGCGCACGCGAACACCGGGGAGCTGTTTTTT. It yields the protein CASSQDQSVLTAHANTGELFF.

This clonotype has just a few counts. V and J are TRBV6-6 and TRBJ1-1; D is possibly TRBD1 (6 bases). Looked up from germline, CDR1 is MNHNY and CDR2 is SVGAGI (reference sequence). Trimming shortened V by 5 bases and J by 3 bases, and 10 bases separated the two germline ends. This CDR3 comprises 13 residues. The CDR3 DNA is TGTGCCAGCAGTCCAGGGGTAGACACTGAAGCTTTCTTT. This translates into CASSPGVDTEAFF.

In its sample, this clonotype was seen a few times. The chain links TRBV6-5 to TRBJ2-7; D uncertain. Germline-derived CDR1 and CDR2 are MNHEY and SVGAGI. CDR3 size: 12 residues. Trimming pared 2 bases from V and 4 bases from J, leaving 6 bases between. The CDR3 sequence is CASSYIGYEQYF. CDR3 nucleotides: TGTGCCAGCAGTTACATCGGGTACGAGCAGTACTTC.

This clonotype has more than one count but fewer than ten. The chain links TRBV7-9 to TRBJ2-5; D may be TRBD2 (6 bases). With 6 bases removed from V and 5 bases from J, the gap between germline ends came to 16 bases. The CDR3 length is 14 residues. In germline, CDR1 is SEHNR, CDR2 FQNEAQ (reference sequence). This CDR3 is CASRIIAARETQYF. Written as DNA, the CDR3 is TGTGCCAGCAGAATAATAGCGGCGAGGGAGACCCAGTACTTC. Combining the CDR3 with reference TRBV7-9 and TRBJ2-5 gives the whole variable domain DTGVSQNPRHKITKRGQNVTFRCDPISEHNRLYWYRQTLGQGPEFLTYFQNEAQLEKSRLLSDRFSAERPKGSFSTLEIQRTEQGDSAMYLCASRIIAARETQYFGPGTRLLVL.

The table lists this clonotype with many counts. The V gene is TRBV4-2, the J gene TRBJ2-7; 7 nucleotides line up with TRBD1. With V trimmed by 4 bases and J by 6 bases, 12 bases remained unmatched. The CDR3 totals 15 residues. Germline values: CDR1 LGHNA, CDR2 YNFKEQ. CDR3 amino acids: CASSPSGQEPGEQYF. The CDR3 region has the DNA TGTGCCAGCAGCCCTTCCGGACAGGAACCTGGCGAGCAGTACTTC.

V and J are TRBV27 and TRBJ1-1; TRBD1 aligns across 7 bases. The CDR3 length is 16 residues. Per germline, CDR1 MNHEY and CDR2 SMNVEV (reference sequence). With 2 bases clipped from V and 0 bases from J, the junction kept 6 bases outside the gene matches. This CDR3 is CASSLRPGQMNTEAFF. The CDR3 DNA is TGTGCCAGCAGTTTACGGCCGGGACAGATGAACACTGAAGCTTTCTTT.

This rearrangement joins TRBV18 to TRBJ2-3; 8 bases are a match to TRBD2. This CDR3 is 16 amino acids long. J was trimmed by 4 bases and V by 3 bases; bases with no gene match: 9. Germline CDR1 reads KGHSH; CDR2 reads LQKENI. The CDR3 DNA is TGTGCCAGCTCACCGACTAGCGCGGGCCATTCAGATACGCAGTATTTT. Amino acids: CASSPTSAGHSDTQYF.

The sample holds many counts of this clonotype. This chain links TRBV12-3 or TRBV12-4 with TRBJ1-4, with 8 bases that match TRBD1. J was trimmed by 5 bases and V by 3 bases; bases with no gene match: 2. CDR3 length: 14 amino acids. CDR3 residues: CASSLGQENEKLFF. In DNA, the CDR3 is TGTGCCAGCAGTTTGGGACAGGAAAATGAAAAACTGTTTTTT.

This clonotype was counted at least ten times. This rearrangement joins TRBV2 to TRBJ2-2; 7 nucleotides agree with TRBD2. V shed 4 bases, J shed 1 base, and the junction held 6 bases outside the gene matches. The germline gives CDR1 SNHLY, CDR2 FYNNEI. The CDR3 has 16 amino acids. CDR3 region: CASSVGSSGNTGELFF. As DNA, the CDR3 is TGTGCCAGCAGTGTCGGGTCTAGCGGGAACACCGGGGAGCTGTTTTTT.

The chain joins TRBV29-1 to TRBJ1-1; no reliable D call. V shed 7 bases and J shed 5 bases, with 11 bases lying between them. The CDR3 sequence is 11 residues long. Germline lookup yields CDR1 SQVTM and CDR2 ANQGSEA. The CDR3 loop reads CSGIKGTEAFF. The CDR3 bases are TGCAGCGGTATCAAAGGGACTGAAGCTTTCTTT.

This clonotype was counted at least ten times. J is TRBJ1-1 and V is TRBV15; D ambiguous. The ends were cut back, 3 bases at V and 0 bases at J, with 11 bases in the middle. There are 15 residues in the CDR3. Germline V gene lookup returns CDR1 LNHNV and CDR2 YYDKDF (reference sequence). In DNA form, the CDR3 reads TGTGCCACCAGCAGCGGAGGGTACATGAACACTGAAGCTTTCTTT. It codes for CATSSGGYMNTEAFF.

The sample holds a few counts of this clonotype. This chain links TRBV5-8 with TRBJ1-6; 7 positions agree with TRBD1. Germline V CDR1 and CDR2: SGHTS, YDEGEE. Unmatched junction bases numbered 8, after V lost 1 base and J lost 10 bases. There are 15 residues in the CDR3. CDR3 sequence: CASSLSPTGPSPLHF. CDR3 nucleotide sequence: TGTGCCAGCAGCTTGTCCCCGACAGGGCCCTCACCCCTCCACTTT. Based on the CDR3 plus reference TRBV5-8 and TRBJ1-6, the full variable domain is EAGVTQSPTHLIKTRGQQATLRCSPISGHTSVYWYQQALGLGLQFLLWYDEGEERNRGNFPPRFSGRQFPNYSSELNVNALELEDSALYLCASSLSPTGPSPLHFGNGTRLTVT.

This clonotype was recorded a few times. The chain joins TRBV7-9 to TRBJ2-1; a possible D gene is TRBD2 (5 bases). V was trimmed by 5 bases and J by 5 bases, leaving 10 bases between them. CDR1 is SEHNR and CDR2 is FQNEAQ in the germline V gene (reference sequence). This CDR3 contains 13 residues. In nucleotides, the CDR3 is TGTGCCAGCAGCGGAACTAGAGACAATGAGCAGTTCTTC. This codes for CASSGTRDNEQFF. Variable domain in full (rest from reference TRBV7-9 and TRBJ2-1): DTGVSQNPRHKITKRGQNVTFRCDPISEHNRLYWYRQTLGQGPEFLTYFQNEAQLEKSRLLSDRFSAERPKGSFSTLEIQRTEQGDSAMYLCASSGTRDNEQFFGPGTRLTVL.

This clonotype was recorded many times. The chain couples TRBV4-3 to TRBJ2-1, with D possibly matching TRBD1 (5 bases). This CDR3 spans 18 amino acids. Germline V gene sequence: CDR1 LGHNA, CDR2 YSLEER. V was trimmed by 0 bases and J by 0 bases, leaving 15 bases between them. As DNA, the CDR3 is TGCGCCAGCAGCCAAGATTCCCTAGAGACAGCCTCCTACAATGAGCAGTTCTTC. It translates to CASSQDSLETASYNEQFF.